This entry features one TCR beta chain sequence. The data originate from a study of CD8+CD57+ T cells in acquired aplastic anemia. All patients picked for sequencing had shown, by flow cytometry, an expansion of CD8+CD57+ cells. Researchers used genomic DNA as the template to profile TCR beta VDJ and CDR3. TCRdb analysed the reads with MiXCR anew, one entry per CDR3 protein. The data hold about half a million distinct CDR3 sequences, with under 40% observed a single time. Germline V gene sequence: CDR1 SGHAT, CDR2 FQNNGV. The CDR3 is made up of 18 amino acids. Trimming at V came to 8 bases and at J to 7 bases, leaving 20 bases not matched to a gene.

The TCR was taken from a human donor with aplastic anemia. The rearrangement joins TRBV11-2 to TRBJ2-3; 11 bases are a match to TRBD2. Sequences were obtained from sorted CD4+, CD8+, or CD8+CD57+ T cells (not recorded which) from PBMCs. CDR3 residues: CASGPELAGVQLTNTQYF. CDR3 in DNA: TGTGCCAGCGGCCCTGAACTAGCGGGGGTCCAACTAACGAATACGCAGTATTTT.